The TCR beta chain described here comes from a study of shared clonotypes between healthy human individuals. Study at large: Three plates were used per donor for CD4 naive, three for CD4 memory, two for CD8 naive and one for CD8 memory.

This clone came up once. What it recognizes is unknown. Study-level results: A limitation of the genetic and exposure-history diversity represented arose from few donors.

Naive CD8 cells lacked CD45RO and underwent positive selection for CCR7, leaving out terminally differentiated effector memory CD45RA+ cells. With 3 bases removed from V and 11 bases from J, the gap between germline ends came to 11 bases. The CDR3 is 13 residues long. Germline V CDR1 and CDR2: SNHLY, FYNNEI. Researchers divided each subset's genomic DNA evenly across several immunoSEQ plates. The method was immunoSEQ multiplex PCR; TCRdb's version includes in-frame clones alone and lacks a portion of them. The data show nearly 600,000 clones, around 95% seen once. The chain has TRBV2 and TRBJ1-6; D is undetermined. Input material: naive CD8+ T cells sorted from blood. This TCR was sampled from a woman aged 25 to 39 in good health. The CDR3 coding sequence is TGTGCCAGCAGTGAGGTGTCGCGACCACCCCTCCACTTT. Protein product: CASSEVSRPPLHF.